Listed below are T cell receptor beta chains from one sample, sequenced in a study of blood T cells in healthy people across ages. Using its own MiXCR run on the 5' RACE reads, TCRdb lists one record per CDR3 protein. The sample includes 750,000 to 950,000 distinct CDR3 sequences, roughly 24% of them seen just once. These data were also reused for a study on T cells of mothers and their children.

The sequencing input was blood. Receptors originate from a boy under 18 in good health. Both conserved end residues are part of each CDR3. The order of the fields is V gene, J gene, D gene, clone size, CDR3 protein, CDR3 DNA. A D gene is named only where the DNA matches it firmly. Where a row states a size, it is once, few, many or the class of an expanded clone; other rows omit it.

>TRBV20-1|TRBJ2-3|TRBD2|.
CSARDAGTSGGAPTDTQYF
TGCAGTGCTAGAGATGCTGGGACTAGCGGGGGGGCCCCCACAGATACGCAGTATTTT
>TRBV11-2|TRBJ2-7|.|few
CASSSQHAEQYF
TGTGCCAGCAGCTCTCAGCATGCCGAGCAGTACTTC
>TRBV11-2|TRBJ2-5|.|.
CASSIGPNGETQYF
TGTGCCAGCAGCATAGGACCAAACGGGGAGACCCAGTACTTC
>TRBV20-1|TRBJ1-5|TRBD1|few
CSARPGTGNQPQHF
TGCAGTGCTAGGCCCGGGACAGGGAATCAGCCCCAGCATTTT
>TRBV2|TRBJ2-5|TRBD2|.
CASWSGGDETQYF
TGTGCCAGCTGGAGCGGGGGGGACGAGACCCAGTACTTC
>TRBV4-1|TRBJ2-5|TRBD1|.
CASSFGTGGRETQYF
TGCGCCAGCAGCTTCGGGACAGGGGGTCGAGAGACCCAGTACTTC
>TRBV14|TRBJ2-3|.|few
CASSRSDTQYF
TGTGCCAGCAGCCGAAGTGATACGCAGTATTTT
>TRBV2|TRBJ1-5|TRBD1|.
CASSETGESTNQPQHF
TGTGCCAGCAGTGAAACAGGGGAATCTACCAATCAGCCCCAGCATTTT
>TRBV7-3|TRBJ2-5|TRBD2|many
CASSPSGGGETQYF
TGTGCCAGCAGTCCCTCGGGGGGAGGGGAGACCCAGTACTTC
>TRBV20-1|TRBJ2-5|.|.
CSASSTQGGQETQYF
TGCAGTGCTAGTTCTACGCAGGGGGGGCAAGAGACCCAGTACTTC
>TRBV6-5|TRBJ1-4|.|.
CASWPGGAEKLFF
TGTGCCAGCTGGCCGGGGGGCGCGGAAAAACTGTTTTTT
>TRBV7-9|TRBJ2-7|.|few
CASSIAPGEQYF
TGTGCCAGCAGCATAGCACCTGGCGAGCAGTACTTC
>TRBV27|TRBJ1-1|.|few
CASRPHLNTEAFF
TGTGCCAGCAGGCCCCACTTGAACACTGAAGCTTTCTTT
>TRBV12-3/TRBV12-4|TRBJ2-2|TRBD2|few
CASRGLAGGAGELFF
TGTGCCAGCAGGGGACTAGCGGGGGGTGCCGGGGAGCTGTTTTTT
>TRBV12-5|TRBJ2-1|TRBD2|.
CAGGSGGVSYNEQFF
TGTGCTGGTGGTTCTGGGGGGGTCTCCTACAATGAGCAGTTCTTC
>TRBV5-1|TRBJ1-3|TRBD1|.
CASSDRGTSSGNTIYF
TGCGCCAGCAGCGACAGGGGGACCAGCTCTGGAAACACCATATATTTT
>TRBV2|TRBJ1-4|.|.
CASSEARGATNEKLFF
TGTGCCAGCAGTGAAGCGCGCGGGGCAACTAATGAAAAACTGTTTTTT
>TRBV3-1|TRBJ2-5|TRBD2|.
CASSHTGGQETQYF
TGTGCCAGCAGCCATACGGGGGGGCAAGAGACCCAGTACTTC
>TRBV6-1|TRBJ2-4|TRBD2|few
CASSEPGGAGGNIQYF
TGTGCCAGCAGTGAACCGGGCGGGGCGGGAGGAAACATTCAGTACTTC
>TRBV7-3|TRBJ2-7|TRBD1|few
CASSRTGISVEQYF
TGTGCCAGCAGCCGGACAGGGATTTCCGTCGAGCAGTACTTC
>TRBV15|TRBJ2-2|.|few
CATSTEGGGELFF
TGTGCCACCAGCACCGAGGGAGGCGGGGAGCTGTTTTTT
>TRBV10-3|TRBJ2-3|.|.
CATLRIIGGGTDTQYF
TGTGCCACCCTGCGCATTATCGGGGGAGGCACAGATACGCAGTATTTT
>TRBV11-2|TRBJ2-7|.|.
CASSLAGLSSYEQYF
TGTGCCAGCAGTTTAGCTGGGCTTTCTTCCTACGAGCAGTACTTC
>TRBV20-1|TRBJ2-7|.|few
CSAATGAGTYEQYF
TGCAGTGCCGCAACAGGGGCGGGAACCTACGAGCAGTACTTC
>TRBV5-1|TRBJ2-2|TRBD2|.
CASSFTSGTGELLF
TGCGCCAGCAGCTTCACTAGCGGCACCGGGGAGCTGCTTTTT